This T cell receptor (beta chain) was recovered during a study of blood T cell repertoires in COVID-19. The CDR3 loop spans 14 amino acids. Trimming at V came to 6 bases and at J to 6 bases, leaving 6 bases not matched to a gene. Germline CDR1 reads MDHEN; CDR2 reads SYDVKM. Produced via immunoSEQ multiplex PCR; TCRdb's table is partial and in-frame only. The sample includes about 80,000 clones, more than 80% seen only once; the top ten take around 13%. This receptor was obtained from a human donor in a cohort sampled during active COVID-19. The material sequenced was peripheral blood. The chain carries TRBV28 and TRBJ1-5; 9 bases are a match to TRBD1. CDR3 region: CASRTDRGGQPQHF. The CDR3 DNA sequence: TGTGCCAGCAGAACCGACAGGGGGGGTCAGCCCCAGCATTTT.